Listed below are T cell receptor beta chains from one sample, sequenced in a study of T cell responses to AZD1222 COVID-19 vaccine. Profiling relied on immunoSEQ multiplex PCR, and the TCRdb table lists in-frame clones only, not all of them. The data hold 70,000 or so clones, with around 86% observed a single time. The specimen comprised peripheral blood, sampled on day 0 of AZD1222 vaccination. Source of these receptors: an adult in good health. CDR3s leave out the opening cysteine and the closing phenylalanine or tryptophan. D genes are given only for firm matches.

CDR3aa: ASSLGTGDTGELF; v_gene: TRBV11-2; j_gene: TRBJ2-2; d_gene: TRBD1
CDR3aa: ASSTDGVGGEAF; v_gene: TRBV27; j_gene: TRBJ1-1; d_gene: .
CDR3aa: ASSQDRGNTIY; v_gene: TRBV3-1/TRBV3-2; j_gene: TRBJ1-3; d_gene: .
CDR3aa: ASSQGFAGGPSPNEQF; v_gene: TRBV14; j_gene: TRBJ2-1; d_gene: TRBD2
CDR3aa: ASRNGLAGTYEQY; v_gene: TRBV5-1; j_gene: TRBJ2-7; d_gene: TRBD2
CDR3aa: ASTRDEHGYT; v_gene: TRBV10-1; j_gene: TRBJ1-2; d_gene: .
CDR3aa: ATTGTDSGNTIY; v_gene: TRBV5-4; j_gene: TRBJ1-3; d_gene: .
CDR3aa: ASSSTETGKNIQY; v_gene: TRBV7-2; j_gene: TRBJ2-4; d_gene: .
CDR3aa: ASSLGTGGLAF; v_gene: TRBV7-8; j_gene: TRBJ1-1; d_gene: TRBD1
CDR3aa: ASTLGRANQPQH; v_gene: TRBV2; j_gene: TRBJ1-5; d_gene: .
CDR3aa: ASSSLKGAQETQY; v_gene: TRBV28; j_gene: TRBJ2-5; d_gene: TRBD1
CDR3aa: AWSALPAGGVVEKLF; v_gene: TRBV30; j_gene: TRBJ1-4; d_gene: .
CDR3aa: ASSQRTGDTQY; v_gene: TRBV6-5; j_gene: TRBJ2-3; d_gene: .
CDR3aa: SAAANTEAF; v_gene: TRBV20-1; j_gene: TRBJ1-1; d_gene: .
CDR3aa: AISDRASKSSEAF; v_gene: TRBV10-3; j_gene: TRBJ1-1; d_gene: .
CDR3aa: ASSPDRVYEKLF; v_gene: TRBV18; j_gene: TRBJ1-4; d_gene: TRBD1
CDR3aa: ASSQAGEAYEQY; v_gene: TRBV3-1/TRBV3-2; j_gene: TRBJ2-7; d_gene: .
CDR3aa: ASSSGPPSGANVLT; v_gene: TRBV3-1/TRBV3-2; j_gene: TRBJ2-6; d_gene: .
CDR3aa: ASSQDRFARGPQH; v_gene: TRBV4-3; j_gene: TRBJ1-5; d_gene: .
CDR3aa: ASSPSANSGNTIY; v_gene: TRBV7-2; j_gene: TRBJ1-3; d_gene: .
CDR3aa: ASSLNAGANVLT; v_gene: TRBV5-1; j_gene: TRBJ2-6; d_gene: .
CDR3aa: ASSSIIGGTEAF; v_gene: TRBV7-3; j_gene: TRBJ1-1; d_gene: .
CDR3aa: ASSEAQGTSGNTIY; v_gene: TRBV6-1; j_gene: TRBJ1-3; d_gene: .
CDR3aa: ASSDRNNSPLH; v_gene: TRBV6-2/TRBV6-3; j_gene: TRBJ1-6; d_gene: .
CDR3aa: ASRDFGTLKLF; v_gene: TRBV19; j_gene: TRBJ1-4; d_gene: .
CDR3aa: ASSQVGSGEKLF; v_gene: TRBV4-3; j_gene: TRBJ1-4; d_gene: .
CDR3aa: ASSPGAGELF; v_gene: TRBV18; j_gene: TRBJ2-2; d_gene: .
CDR3aa: ASSLNRGRKLF; v_gene: TRBV12-3/TRBV12-4; j_gene: TRBJ1-4; d_gene: TRBD1
CDR3aa: ASSPSLLKNWDTGELF; v_gene: TRBV14; j_gene: TRBJ2-2; d_gene: .
CDR3aa: ATREGQGFTDTQY; v_gene: TRBV15; j_gene: TRBJ2-3; d_gene: TRBD1
CDR3aa: ASAHFGRGF; v_gene: TRBV6-6; j_gene: TRBJ2-1; d_gene: .
CDR3aa: ASSPRTGVGSPLH; v_gene: TRBV13; j_gene: TRBJ1-6; d_gene: TRBD1
CDR3aa: ATSERGRGNTGELF; v_gene: TRBV24-1; j_gene: TRBJ2-2; d_gene: .
CDR3aa: ASARAYGYT; v_gene: TRBV2; j_gene: TRBJ1-2; d_gene: .
CDR3aa: ASSVGFHLNQPQH; v_gene: TRBV2; j_gene: TRBJ1-5; d_gene: .
CDR3aa: ASSPAHRVSYEQY; v_gene: TRBV27; j_gene: TRBJ2-7; d_gene: .
CDR3aa: ASSPGEDTIY; v_gene: TRBV9; j_gene: TRBJ1-3; d_gene: .
CDR3aa: ASSEPRGYNSPLH; v_gene: TRBV6-1; j_gene: TRBJ1-6; d_gene: .
CDR3aa: ASSLGLYSPLH; v_gene: TRBV11-2; j_gene: TRBJ1-6; d_gene: .
CDR3aa: ASSYGTGNQPQH; v_gene: TRBV6-2/TRBV6-3; j_gene: TRBJ1-5; d_gene: .
CDR3aa: ASSLAGVSNQPQH; v_gene: TRBV5-1; j_gene: TRBJ1-5; d_gene: .
CDR3aa: ASSQDLEGSEKLF; v_gene: TRBV4-1; j_gene: TRBJ1-4; d_gene: .
CDR3aa: ASRSRNNYGYT; v_gene: TRBV28; j_gene: TRBJ1-2; d_gene: .
CDR3aa: ASSFPGQSPLH; v_gene: TRBV7-9; j_gene: TRBJ1-6; d_gene: .
CDR3aa: ASTTRPGSNQPQH; v_gene: TRBV28; j_gene: TRBJ1-5; d_gene: .
CDR3aa: ASGFRGDQPQH; v_gene: TRBV12-5; j_gene: TRBJ1-5; d_gene: .
CDR3aa: ASSLNRDRNEQF; v_gene: TRBV11-3; j_gene: TRBJ2-1; d_gene: .
CDR3aa: ASSLAQGADYGYT; v_gene: TRBV5-1; j_gene: TRBJ1-2; d_gene: TRBD1
CDR3aa: ASSPLNEVPYEQY; v_gene: TRBV14; j_gene: TRBJ2-7; d_gene: .
CDR3aa: ASSWSENTEAF; v_gene: TRBV18; j_gene: TRBJ1-1; d_gene: .